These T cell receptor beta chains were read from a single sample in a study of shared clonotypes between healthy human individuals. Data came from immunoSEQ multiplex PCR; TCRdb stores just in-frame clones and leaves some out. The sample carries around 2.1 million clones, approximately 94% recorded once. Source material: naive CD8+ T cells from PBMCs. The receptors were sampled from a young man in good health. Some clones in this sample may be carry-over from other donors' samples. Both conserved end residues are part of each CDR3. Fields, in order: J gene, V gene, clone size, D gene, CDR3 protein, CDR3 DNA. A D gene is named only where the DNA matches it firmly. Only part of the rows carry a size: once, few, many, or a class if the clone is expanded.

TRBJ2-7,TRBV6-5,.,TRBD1,CATKIGGQGLTEQYF,TGTGCCACCAAGATCGGGGGACAGGGGTTAACCGAGCAGTACTTC
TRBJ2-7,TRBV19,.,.,CASSPDSPKEQYF,TGTGCCAGTAGTCCCGACTCCCCTAAGGAGCAGTACTTC
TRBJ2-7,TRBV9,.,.,CASSVSDSTYEQYF,TGTGCCAGCAGCGTATCAGACAGTACCTACGAGCAGTACTTC
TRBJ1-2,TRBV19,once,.,CASRRIDYGYTF,TGTGCAAGCAGGAGGATCGACTATGGCTACACCTTC
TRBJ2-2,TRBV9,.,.,CASSALGAGELFF,TGTGCCAGCAGCGCTCTTGGCGCCGGGGAGCTGTTTTTT
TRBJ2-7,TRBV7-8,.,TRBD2,CASSRGEYSYEQYF,TGTGCCAGCAGCCGGGGGGAATACTCCTACGAGCAGTACTTC
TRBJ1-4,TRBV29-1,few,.,CSVVRADSNEKLFF,TGCAGCGTTGTTCGAGCCGACTCTAATGAAAAACTGTTTTTT
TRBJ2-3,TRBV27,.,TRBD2,CASSLSYSGREDTQYF,TGTGCCAGCAGTTTATCCTATAGCGGGAGGGAAGATACGCAGTATTTT
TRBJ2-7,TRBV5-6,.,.,CTSSPMGGTTDYEQYF,TGTACCAGCAGCCCGATGGGCGGGACGACCGACTACGAGCAGTACTTC
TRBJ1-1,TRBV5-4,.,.,CASSLDLGGFMNTEAFF,TGTGCCAGCAGCTTGGACCTGGGGGGTTTTATGAACACTGAAGCTTTCTTT
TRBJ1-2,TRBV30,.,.,CAWTGRNYGYTF,TGTGCCTGGACAGGGCGAAACTATGGCTACACCTTC
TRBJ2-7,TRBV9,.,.,CASSVSGTRRDEQYF,TGTGCCAGCAGCGTTTCTGGGACCCGAAGGGACGAGCAGTACTTC
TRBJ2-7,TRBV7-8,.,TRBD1,CASSLDRGGEQYF,TGTGCCAGCAGCTTAGACAGGGGCGGCGAGCAGTACTTC
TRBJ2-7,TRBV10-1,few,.,CASSGLRSHEQYF,TGCGCCAGCAGTGGGTTAAGGAGCCACGAGCAGTACTTC
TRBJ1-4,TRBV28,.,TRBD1,CASSQGTVINEKLFF,TGTGCCAGCAGCCAGGGGACAGTGATTAATGAAAAACTGTTTTTT
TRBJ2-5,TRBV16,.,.,CASSLFFQETQYF,TGTGCCAGCAGCCTGTTTTTTCAAGAGACCCAGTACTTC
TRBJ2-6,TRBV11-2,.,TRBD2,CASSSRLATLSGANVLTF,TGTGCCAGCAGCTCCCGACTAGCTACCCTCTCTGGGGCCAACGTCCTGACTTTC
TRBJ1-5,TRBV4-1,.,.,CASSPTGRYNQPQHF,TGCGCCAGCAGCCCAACAGGGAGGTACAATCAGCCCCAGCATTTT
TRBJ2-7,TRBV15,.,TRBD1,CATSTTGAEQYF,TGTGCCACCAGCACCACAGGGGCCGAGCAGTACTTC
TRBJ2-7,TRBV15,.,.,CATSRDGRPLREQYF,TGTGCCACCAGCAGAGATGGTCGGCCCCTACGCGAGCAGTACTTC
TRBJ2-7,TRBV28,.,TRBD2,CASSLLASGNHDEQYF,TGTGCCAGCAGTTTATTGGCTAGCGGGAATCACGACGAGCAGTACTTC
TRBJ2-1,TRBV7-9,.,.,CASSLAGIGHNEQFF,TGTGCCAGCAGCTTAGCAGGGATAGGGCACAATGAGCAGTTCTTC
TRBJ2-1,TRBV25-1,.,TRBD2,CASSECWTSPFYNEQFF,TGTGCCAGCAGTGAATGTTGGACTAGCCCGTTCTACAATGAGCAGTTCTTC
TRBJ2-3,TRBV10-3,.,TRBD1,CAIRTGGGTDTQYF,TGTGCCATCAGGACAGGGGGGGGCACAGATACGCAGTATTTT
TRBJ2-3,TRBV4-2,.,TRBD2,CASSQGLAGGFEDTQYF,TGTGCCAGCAGCCAGGGGCTAGCGGGAGGGTTTGAAGATACGCAGTATTTT
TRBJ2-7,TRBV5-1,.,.,CASSPGTREQYF,TGCGCCAGCAGTCCCGGAACTAGGGAGCAGTACTTC
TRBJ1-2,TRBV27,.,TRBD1,CASSLTSGGHRDGYTF,TGTGCCAGCAGTCTGACGTCAGGGGGCCACAGAGATGGCTACACCTTC
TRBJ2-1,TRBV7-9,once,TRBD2,CASRYPPGLEDNEQFF,TGTGCCAGCAGATATCCTCCGGGACTAGAAGACAATGAGCAGTTCTTC
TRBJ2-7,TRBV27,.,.,CASSLKRPGSYEQYF,TGTGCCAGCAGTTTAAAGCGCCCAGGCTCCTACGAGCAGTACTTC
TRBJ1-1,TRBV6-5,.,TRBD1,CASREDRGATEAFF,TGTGCCAGCAGAGAGGACAGGGGAGCCACTGAAGCTTTCTTT
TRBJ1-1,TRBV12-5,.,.,CASGLQGKGTEAFF,TGTGCTAGTGGTTTACAGGGAAAGGGGACTGAAGCTTTCTTT
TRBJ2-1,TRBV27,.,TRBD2,CASTRTSGDNEQFF,TGTGCCAGCACCCGGACTAGCGGGGACAATGAGCAGTTCTTC
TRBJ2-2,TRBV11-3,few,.,CASSTDGTPTTGELFF,TGTGCCAGCAGCACAGACGGGACCCCCACTACTGGAGAGCTGTTTTTT
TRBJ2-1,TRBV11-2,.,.,CASSLNQGLRVGEQFF,TGTGCCAGCAGCTTAAACCAGGGACTCCGGGTAGGGGAGCAGTTCTTC
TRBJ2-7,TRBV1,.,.,CTSSQESGRGQGAYEQYF,TGCACCAGCAGCCAAGAGAGTGGTAGGGGACAGGGGGCCTACGAGCAGTACTTC
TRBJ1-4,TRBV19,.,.,CASSIAGFGNEKLFF,TGTGCCAGTAGTATAGCCGGGTTTGGTAATGAAAAACTGTTTTTT
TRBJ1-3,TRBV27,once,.,CASSLMGGNTIYF,TGTGCCAGCAGTTTAATGGGTGGAAACACCATATATTTT
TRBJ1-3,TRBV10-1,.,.,CASSESGLPSGNTIYF,TGCGCCAGCAGTGAGTCGGGACTTCCCTCTGGAAACACCATATATTTT
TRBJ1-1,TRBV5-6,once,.,CASSLQGGTEAFF,TGTGCCAGCAGCTTGCAGGGCGGCACTGAAGCTTTCTTT
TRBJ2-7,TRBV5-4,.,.,CASSGGYEQYF,TGTGCCAGCAGCGGGGGATACGAGCAGTACTTC
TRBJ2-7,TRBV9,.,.,CASSVDGRGTSEQYF,TGTGCCAGCAGCGTAGACGGCAGGGGAACCAGCGAGCAGTACTTC
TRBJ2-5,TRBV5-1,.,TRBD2,CASSRGLAGLPAGETQYF,TGCGCCAGCAGCCGAGGACTAGCGGGCCTGCCTGCCGGGGAGACCCAGTACTTC
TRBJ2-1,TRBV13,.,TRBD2,CASSSGLAGVNEQFF,TGTGCCAGCAGCTCCGGACTAGCGGGAGTGAATGAGCAGTTCTTC